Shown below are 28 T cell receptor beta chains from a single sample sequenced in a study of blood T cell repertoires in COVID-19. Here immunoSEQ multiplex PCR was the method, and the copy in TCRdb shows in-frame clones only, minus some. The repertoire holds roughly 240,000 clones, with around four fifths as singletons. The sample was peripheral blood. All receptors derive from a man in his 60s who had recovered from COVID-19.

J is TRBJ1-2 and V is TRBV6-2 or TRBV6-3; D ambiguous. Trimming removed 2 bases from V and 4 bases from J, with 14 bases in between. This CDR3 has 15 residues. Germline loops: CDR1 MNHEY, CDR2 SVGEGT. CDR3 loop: CASSYPPPGGYGYTF. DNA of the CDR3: TGTGCCAGCAGTTACCCCCCCCCAGGAGGCTATGGCTACACCTTC.

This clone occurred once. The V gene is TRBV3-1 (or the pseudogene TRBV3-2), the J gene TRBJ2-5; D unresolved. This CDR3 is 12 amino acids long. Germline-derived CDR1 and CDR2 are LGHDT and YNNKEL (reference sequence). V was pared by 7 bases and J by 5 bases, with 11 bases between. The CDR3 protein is CASTAVGETQYF. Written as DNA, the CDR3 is TGTGCCAGCACCGCGGTCGGGGAGACCCAGTACTTC.

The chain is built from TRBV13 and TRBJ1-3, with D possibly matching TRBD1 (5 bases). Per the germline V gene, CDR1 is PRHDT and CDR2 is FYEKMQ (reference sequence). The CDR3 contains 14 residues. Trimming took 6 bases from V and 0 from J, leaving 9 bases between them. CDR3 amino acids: CASRQQVSGNTIYF. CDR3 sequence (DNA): TGTGCCAGCAGGCAACAGGTCTCTGGAAACACCATATATTTT.

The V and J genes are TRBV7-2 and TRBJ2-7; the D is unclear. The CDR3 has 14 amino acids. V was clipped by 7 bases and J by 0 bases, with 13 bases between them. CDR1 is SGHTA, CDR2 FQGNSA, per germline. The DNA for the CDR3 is TGTGCCAGCACCGAACACCTCAACTCCTACGAGCAGTACTTC. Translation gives CASTEHLNSYEQYF.

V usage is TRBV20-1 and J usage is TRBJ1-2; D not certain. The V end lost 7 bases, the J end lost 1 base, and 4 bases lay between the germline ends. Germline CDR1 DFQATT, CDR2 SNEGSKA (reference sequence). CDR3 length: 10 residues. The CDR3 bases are TGCAGTGTCTTTAACTATGGCTACACCTTC. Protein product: CSVFNYGYTF.

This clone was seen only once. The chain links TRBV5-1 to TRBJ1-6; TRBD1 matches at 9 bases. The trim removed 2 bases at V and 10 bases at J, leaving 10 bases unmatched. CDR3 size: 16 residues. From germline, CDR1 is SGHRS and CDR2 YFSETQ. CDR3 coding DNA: TGCGCCAGCAGCTTAGGTGACAGGGGGTCAGGGTCACCCCTCCACTTT. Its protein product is CASSLGDRGSGSPLHF.

CDR3 loop: CASSPYGGGYEQYF. DNA of the CDR3: TGTGCCAGCAGCCCCTACGGTGGCGGCTACGAGCAGTACTTC. This sequence joins TRBV7-2 and TRBJ2-7; D is undetermined. V was clipped by 5 bases and J by 3 bases, with 14 bases between them. This CDR3 is built from 14 residues. Germline CDR1 reads SGHTA; CDR2 reads FQGNSA.

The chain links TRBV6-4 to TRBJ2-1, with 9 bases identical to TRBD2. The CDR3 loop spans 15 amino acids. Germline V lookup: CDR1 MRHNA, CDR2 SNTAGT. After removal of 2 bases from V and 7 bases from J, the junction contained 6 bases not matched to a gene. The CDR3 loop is CASSDVAGGWNEQFF. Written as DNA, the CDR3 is TGTGCCAGCAGTGACGTGGCGGGAGGGTGGAATGAGCAGTTCTTC.

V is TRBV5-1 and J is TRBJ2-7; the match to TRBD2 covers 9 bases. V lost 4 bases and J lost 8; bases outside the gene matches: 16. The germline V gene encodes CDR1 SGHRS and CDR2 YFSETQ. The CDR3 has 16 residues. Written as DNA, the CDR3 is TGCGCCAGCAGCCGGGAGGGCGCGGGAGGGCCCCCGAAGCAGTACTTC. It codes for CASSREGAGGPPKQYF.

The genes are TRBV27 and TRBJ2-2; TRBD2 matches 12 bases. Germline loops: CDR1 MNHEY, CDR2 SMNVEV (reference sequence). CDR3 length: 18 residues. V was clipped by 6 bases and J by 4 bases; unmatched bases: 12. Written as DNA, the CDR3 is TGTGCCAGCAGCCTTCCGGCTAGCGGGGGGGCTGGCACCGGGGAGCTGTTTTTT. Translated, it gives CASSLPASGGAGTGELFF.

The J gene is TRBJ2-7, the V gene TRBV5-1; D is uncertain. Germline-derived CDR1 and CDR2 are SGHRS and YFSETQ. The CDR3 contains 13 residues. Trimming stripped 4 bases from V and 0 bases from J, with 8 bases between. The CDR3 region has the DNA TGCGCCAGCAGCCCGGGTAACTCCTACGAGCAGTACTTC. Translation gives CASSPGNSYEQYF. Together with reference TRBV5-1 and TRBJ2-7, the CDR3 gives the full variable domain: KAGVTQTPRYLIKTRGQQVTLSCSPISGHRSVSWYQQTPGQGLQFLFEYFSETQRNKGNFPGRFSGRQFSNSRSEMNVSTLELGDSALYLCASSPGNSYEQYFGPGTRLTVT.

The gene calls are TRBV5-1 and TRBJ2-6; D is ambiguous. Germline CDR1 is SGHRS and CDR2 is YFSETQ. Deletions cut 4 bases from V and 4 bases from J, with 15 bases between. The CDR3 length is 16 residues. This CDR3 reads CASSLPAVSGANVLTF. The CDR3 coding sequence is TGCGCCAGCAGCCTGCCCGCGGTGTCCGGGGCCAACGTCCTGACTTTC.

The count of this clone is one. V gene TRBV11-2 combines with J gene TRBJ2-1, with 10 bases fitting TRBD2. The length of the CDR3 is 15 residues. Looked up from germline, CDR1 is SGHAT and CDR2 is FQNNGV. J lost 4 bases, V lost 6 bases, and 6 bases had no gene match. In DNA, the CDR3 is TGTGCCAGCAGTTTACTAGCGGGATTATACAATGAGCAGTTCTTC. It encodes CASSLLAGLYNEQFF.

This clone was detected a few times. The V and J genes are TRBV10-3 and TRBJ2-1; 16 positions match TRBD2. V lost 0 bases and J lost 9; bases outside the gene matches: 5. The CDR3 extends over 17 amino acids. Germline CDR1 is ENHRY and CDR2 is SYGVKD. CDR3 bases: TGTGCCATCAGTGAGTCCGGGACTAGCGGGGGGGCGCTTGAGCAGTTCTTC. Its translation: CAISESGTSGGALEQFF.

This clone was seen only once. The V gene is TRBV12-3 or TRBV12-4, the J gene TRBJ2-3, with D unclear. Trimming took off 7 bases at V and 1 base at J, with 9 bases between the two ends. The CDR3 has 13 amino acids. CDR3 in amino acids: CASTPQGTDTQYF. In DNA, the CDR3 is TGTGCCAGCACCCCTCAGGGCACAGATACGCAGTATTTT.

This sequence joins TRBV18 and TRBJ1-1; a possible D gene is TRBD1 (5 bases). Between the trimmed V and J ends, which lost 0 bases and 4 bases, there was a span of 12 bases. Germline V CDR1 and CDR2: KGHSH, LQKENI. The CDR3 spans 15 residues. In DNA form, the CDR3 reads TGTGCCAGCTCACCACCTTCAGGGTTGGGCACTGAAGCTTTCTTT. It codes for CASSPPSGLGTEAFF.

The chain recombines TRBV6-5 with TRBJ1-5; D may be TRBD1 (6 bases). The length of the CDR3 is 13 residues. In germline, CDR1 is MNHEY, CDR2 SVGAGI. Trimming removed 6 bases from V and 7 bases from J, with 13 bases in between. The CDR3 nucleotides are TGTGCCAGCAGCCAAGACAGGACCCAGCCCCAGCATTTT. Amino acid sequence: CASSQDRTQPQHF.

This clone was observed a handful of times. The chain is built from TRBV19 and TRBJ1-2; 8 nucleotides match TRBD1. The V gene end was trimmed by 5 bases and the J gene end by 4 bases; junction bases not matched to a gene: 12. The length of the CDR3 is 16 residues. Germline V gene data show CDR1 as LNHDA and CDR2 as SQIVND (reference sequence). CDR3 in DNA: TGTGCCAGTAGTTCGGCCCCGACAGGGGCCATCTATGGCTACACCTTC. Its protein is CASSSAPTGAIYGYTF. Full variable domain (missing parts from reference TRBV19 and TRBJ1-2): DGGITQSPKYLFRKEGQNVTLSCEQNLNHDAMYWYRQDPGQGLRLIYYSQIVNDFQKGDIAEGYSVSREKKESFPLTVTSAQKNPTAFYLCASSSAPTGAIYGYTFGSGTRLTVV.

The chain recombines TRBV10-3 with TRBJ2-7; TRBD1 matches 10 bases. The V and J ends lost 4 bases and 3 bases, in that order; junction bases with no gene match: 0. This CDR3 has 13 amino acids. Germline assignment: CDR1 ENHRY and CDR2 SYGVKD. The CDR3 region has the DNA TGTGCCATCAGTGGGGACAGGGGCTACGAGCAGTACTTC. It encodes CAISGDRGYEQYF.

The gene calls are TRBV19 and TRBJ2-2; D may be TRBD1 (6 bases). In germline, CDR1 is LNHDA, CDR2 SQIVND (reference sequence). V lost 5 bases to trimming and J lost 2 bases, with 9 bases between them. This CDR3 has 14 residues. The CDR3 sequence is CASSRDINTGELFF. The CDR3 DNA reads TGTGCCAGTAGTCGGGACATCAACACCGGGGAGCTGTTTTTT.

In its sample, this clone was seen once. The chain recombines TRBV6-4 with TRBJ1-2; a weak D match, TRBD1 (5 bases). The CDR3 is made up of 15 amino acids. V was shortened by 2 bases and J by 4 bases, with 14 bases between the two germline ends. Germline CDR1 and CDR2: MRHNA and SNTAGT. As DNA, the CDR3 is TGTGCCAGCAGTGACCAACCGGGACTAGCCTATGGCTACACCTTC. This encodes CASSDQPGLAYGYTF.

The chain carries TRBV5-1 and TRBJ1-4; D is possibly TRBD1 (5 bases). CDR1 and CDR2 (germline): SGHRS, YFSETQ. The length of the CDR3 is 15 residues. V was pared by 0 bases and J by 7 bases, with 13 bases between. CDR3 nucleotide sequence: TGCGCCAGCAGCTTGGCGCCAGGGAAGAGTGAAAAACTGTTTTTT. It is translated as CASSLAPGKSEKLFF. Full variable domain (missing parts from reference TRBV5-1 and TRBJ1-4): KAGVTQTPRYLIKTRGQQVTLSCSPISGHRSVSWYQQTPGQGLQFLFEYFSETQRNKGNFPGRFSGRQFSNSRSEMNVSTLELGDSALYLCASSLAPGKSEKLFFGSGTQLSVL.

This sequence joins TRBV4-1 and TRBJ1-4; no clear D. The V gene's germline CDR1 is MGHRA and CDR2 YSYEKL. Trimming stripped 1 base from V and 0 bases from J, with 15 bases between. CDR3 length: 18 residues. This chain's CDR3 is CASSQVAGLIATNEKLFF. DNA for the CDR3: TGCGCCAGCAGCCAAGTGGCAGGACTAATTGCAACTAATGAAAAACTGTTTTTT.

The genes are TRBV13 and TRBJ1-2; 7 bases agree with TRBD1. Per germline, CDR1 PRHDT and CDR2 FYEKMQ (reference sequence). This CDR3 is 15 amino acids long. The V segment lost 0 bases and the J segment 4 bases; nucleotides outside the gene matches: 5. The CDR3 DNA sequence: TGTGCCAGCAGCTTAGGGACAGGGAATGCCTATGGCTACACCTTC. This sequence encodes CASSLGTGNAYGYTF. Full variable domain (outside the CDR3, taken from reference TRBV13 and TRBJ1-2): AAGVIQSPRHLIKEKRETATLKCYPIPRHDTVYWYQQGPGQDPQFLISFYEKMQSDKGSIPDRFSAQQFSDYHSELNMSSLELGDSALYFCASSLGTGNAYGYTFGSGTRLTVV.

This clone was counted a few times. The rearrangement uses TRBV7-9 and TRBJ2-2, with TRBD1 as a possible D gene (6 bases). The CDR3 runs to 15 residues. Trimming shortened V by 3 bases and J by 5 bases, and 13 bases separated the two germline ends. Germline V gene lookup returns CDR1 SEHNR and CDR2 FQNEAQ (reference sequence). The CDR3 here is CASSFKGGQTGELFF. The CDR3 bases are TGTGCCAGCAGCTTTAAAGGGGGTCAAACCGGGGAGCTGTTTTTT.

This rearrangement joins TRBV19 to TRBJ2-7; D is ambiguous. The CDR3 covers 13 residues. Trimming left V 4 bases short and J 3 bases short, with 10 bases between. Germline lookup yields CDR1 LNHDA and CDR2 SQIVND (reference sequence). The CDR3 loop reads CASSKSRNYEQYF. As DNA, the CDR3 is TGTGCCAGTAGTAAAAGCAGGAACTACGAGCAGTACTTC.

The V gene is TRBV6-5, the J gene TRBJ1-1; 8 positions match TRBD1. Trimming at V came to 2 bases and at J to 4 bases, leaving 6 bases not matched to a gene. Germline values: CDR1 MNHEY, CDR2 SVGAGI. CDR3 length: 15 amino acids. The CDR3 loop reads CASSYLRGQGTEAFF. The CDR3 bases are TGTGCCAGCAGTTACCTCAGGGGGCAGGGCACTGAAGCTTTCTTT.

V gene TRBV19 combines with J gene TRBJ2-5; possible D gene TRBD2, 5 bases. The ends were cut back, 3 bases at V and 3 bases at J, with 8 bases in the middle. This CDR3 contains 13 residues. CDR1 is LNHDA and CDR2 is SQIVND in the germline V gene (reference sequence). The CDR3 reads CASSMRAEETQYF. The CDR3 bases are TGTGCCAGTAGTATGCGGGCGGAAGAGACCCAGTACTTC. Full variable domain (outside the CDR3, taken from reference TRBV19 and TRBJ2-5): DGGITQSPKYLFRKEGQNVTLSCEQNLNHDAMYWYRQDPGQGLRLIYYSQIVNDFQKGDIAEGYSVSREKKESFPLTVTSAQKNPTAFYLCASSMRAEETQYFGPGTRLLVL.